This T cell receptor beta chain came from a study of early T cells in non-severe SARS-CoV-2 infection. Comment on this clonotype: Its target is not known.

The CDR3 spans 11 residues. CDR1 is ENHRY and CDR2 is SYGVKD in the germline V gene. Trimming stripped 7 bases from V and 8 bases from J, with 11 bases between. Overall study results and limits: Comparison of clonotypes with VDJdb favored anti-spike CD8 responses while missing private and CD4 specificities.

The TCR library protocol attached unique molecular identifiers to the individual cDNA molecules. TCRdb re-called the 5' RACE reads with MiXCR, one entry per CDR3 protein. Of 45,000 or so distinct CDR3 sequences listed, under 13% were seen once; the top ten hold more than 9.5%. This clonotype was obtained from an adult who was a healthcare worker with PCR-confirmed SARS-CoV-2 infection or an uninfected control (not recorded which). This chain uses TRBV10-3 with TRBJ1-2; the D gene is possibly TRBD1 (5 bases). The sequencing sample was made of whole blood. This CDR3 is CAITTGDGYTF. CDR3 DNA sequence: TGTGCCATCACGACGGGGGACGGCTACACCTTC.